The 16 T cell receptor beta chains in this list originate from one sample, sequenced in a study of cytomegalovirus exposure and HLA in healthy donors (dated by TCRdb to 2017 to 2019). Library generation was performed with the immunoSEQ multiplex PCR assay. For the multiplex PCR, a mixture combining 60 forward primers for TCR Vbeta segments and 13 reverse primers for TCR Jbeta segments was used. TCRdb provides this immuneACCESS table in a form limited to in-frame rearrangements. Some clones are lacking; in checked studies, under half of them reflect an unresolved V gene, and why the rest are absent is not known. The sample table on file contains approximately 58,000 clones. Approximately 4% of the sample comes from the top ten. The specimen was PBMCs. These receptors came from a young woman in good health and CMV-seronegative.

This chain connects TRBV7-3 to TRBJ1-5; D gene ambiguous. The CDR3 sequence is 13 residues long. Germline V gene data show CDR1 as SGHTA and CDR2 as FQGTGA. Trimming stripped 1 base from V and 6 bases from J, with 7 bases between. This CDR3 is CASSLSAFQPQHF. CDR3 nucleotide sequence: TGTGCCAGCAGCTTAAGCGCATTTCAGCCCCAGCATTTT.

This chain uses TRBV6-1 with TRBJ2-3; the match to TRBD2 covers 14 bases. CDR3 size: 20 residues. V lost 2 bases, J lost 1 base, and 11 bases stayed unmatched. CDR1 and CDR2 (germline): MNHNS, SASEGT. CDR3 nucleotides: TGTGCCAGCAGTGAATACCGACTAGCGGGGGGGCGGGCTGGCACAGATACGCAGTATTTT. Amino acids: CASSEYRLAGGRAGTDTQYF.

The chain links TRBV6-5 to TRBJ2-1, with 10 bases that match TRBD1. After removal of 2 bases from V and 5 bases from J, the junction contained 3 bases not matched to a gene. Germline values: CDR1 MNHEY, CDR2 SVGAGI. The CDR3 is made up of 15 amino acids. The CDR3 bases are TGTGCCAGCAGTTACGAAGGACAGGGGGACAATGAGCAGTTCTTC. Protein sequence: CASSYEGQGDNEQFF.

The rearrangement joins TRBV10-3 to TRBJ1-1; TRBD1 is a possible D gene (5 bases). V lost 3 bases to trimming and J lost 1 base, with 12 bases between them. The CDR3 extends over 15 amino acids. From germline, CDR1 is ENHRY and CDR2 SYGVKD. The CDR3 nucleotides are TGTGCCATCAGTGAACCCGGACAACCGAACACTGAAGCTTTCTTT. This translates into CAISEPGQPNTEAFF.

The chain combines TRBV10-3 with TRBJ1-1, with D unresolved. CDR1 ENHRY and CDR2 SYGVKD come from the germline V gene. The CDR3 totals 13 residues. Trimming cost V 5 bases and J 2 bases, with 9 bases left between them. CDR3 residues: CAISPRSNTEAFF. The DNA of the CDR3 is TGTGCCATCAGTCCTCGAAGCAACACTGAAGCTTTCTTT.

The chain joins TRBV6-5 to TRBJ2-7, with 7 bases matching TRBD1. Germline-derived CDR1 and CDR2 are MNHEY and SVGAGI. This CDR3 contains 14 residues. The V segment lost 0 bases and the J segment 5 bases; nucleotides outside the gene matches: 4. CDR3 DNA sequence: TGTGCCAGCAGTTACTCGACAGGGCGCCACGAGCAGTACTTC. Its translation: CASSYSTGRHEQYF.

The V gene is TRBV9, the J gene TRBJ2-5; 8 bases are shared with TRBD1. The CDR3 runs 16 residues. Trimming at V came to 6 bases and at J to 5 bases, leaving 15 bases not matched to a gene. The germline CDR1 and CDR2 sequences are SGDLS and YYNGEE. The CDR3 region is CASTIGQGDEWETQYF. The CDR3 nucleotides are TGTGCCAGCACCATCGGACAGGGAGACGAGTGGGAGACCCAGTACTTC.

The J gene is TRBJ2-1, the V gene TRBV6-4; possibly TRBD2 for D (5 bases). Germline CDR1 is MRHNA and CDR2 is SNTAGT. V was trimmed by 4 bases and J by 5 bases, leaving 12 bases between them. The length of the CDR3 is 14 residues. The CDR3 is CASSAGKEDNEQFF. The CDR3, as DNA: TGTGCCAGCAGTGCCGGGAAAGAGGACAATGAGCAGTTCTTC.

The chain is built from TRBV6-6 and TRBJ1-5; D remains unclear. V lost 0 bases, J lost 3 bases, and 9 bases lay in between. CDR3 length equals 15 residues. CDR1 is MNHNY and CDR2 is SVGAGI in the germline V gene (reference sequence). This chain's CDR3 is CASSYSAGFNQPQHF. The CDR3 DNA follows: TGTGCCAGCAGTTACTCTGCCGGGTTCAATCAGCCCCAGCATTTT.

The rearrangement joins TRBV4-2 to TRBJ2-1; 12 nucleotides agree with TRBD2. Losses at the gene ends were 1 base for V and 7 bases for J; bases not matched to a gene: 2. This CDR3 spans 15 amino acids. Looked up from germline, CDR1 is LGHNA and CDR2 is YNFKEQ. CDR3 protein: CASSQGGLAGNEQFF. The CDR3 bases are TGTGCCAGCAGCCAAGGAGGACTAGCGGGGAATGAGCAGTTCTTC.

The J gene is TRBJ2-7, the V gene TRBV25-1, with a weak D call TRBD2 (6 bases). Germline V gives CDR1 MGHDK, CDR2 SYGVNS. Deletions cut 4 bases from V and 0 bases from J, with 13 bases between. The CDR3 spans 15 residues. The CDR3: CASSATWDSSYEQYF. CDR3 nucleotide sequence: TGTGCCAGCAGTGCTACTTGGGACTCCTCCTACGAGCAGTACTTC.

The chain uses TRBV19 and TRBJ2-7; a possible D gene is TRBD1 (5 bases). Trimming took 1 base from V and 3 from J, leaving 13 bases between them. The V gene's germline CDR1 is LNHDA and CDR2 SQIVND (reference sequence). CDR3 length: 15 residues. The CDR3 bases are TGTGCCAGTAGTATAGGGACACCGGCTTACTACGAGCAGTACTTC. This gives the protein CASSIGTPAYYEQYF.

For this clone: The sample contains more than one DNA sequence encoding this CDR3. The chain joins TRBV6-5 to TRBJ2-7; TRBD1 might be the D (5 bases). V was clipped by 0 bases and J by 1 base, with 7 bases between them. Per germline, CDR1 MNHEY and CDR2 SVGAGI. The CDR3 consists of 14 residues. CDR3 region: CASSYSSGSYEQYF. In DNA form, the CDR3 reads TGTGCCAGCAGTTACTCGTCAGGGTCCTACGAGCAGTACTTC.

The V and J genes are TRBV7-6 and TRBJ1-1; TRBD1 matches 9 bases. CDR3 length equals 14 residues. V shed 5 bases and J 3 bases; nucleotides not matched to a gene: 4. Germline-derived CDR1 and CDR2 are SGHVS and FNYEAQ. CDR3 sequence: CASSTTGGDTEAFF. DNA of the CDR3: TGTGCCAGCAGCACCACAGGGGGCGACACTGAAGCTTTCTTT.

The chain joins TRBV29-1 to TRBJ1-1; possible D gene TRBD1, 6 bases. Trimming removed 4 bases at V and 1 base at J, with 10 bases between. There are 13 residues in the CDR3. Germline V CDR1 and CDR2: SQVTM, ANQGSEA. CDR3: CSVAGQQNTEAFF. CDR3 in DNA: TGCAGCGTTGCAGGACAGCAGAACACTGAAGCTTTCTTT.

The chain links TRBV9 to TRBJ2-2, with 7 bases identical to TRBD1. The germline V gene encodes CDR1 SGDLS and CDR2 YYNGEE. The CDR3 runs 15 residues. With V trimmed by 0 bases and J by 7 bases, 6 bases remained unmatched. The CDR3 here is CASSVARGLNGELFF. For the CDR3, the DNA is TGTGCCAGCAGCGTAGCGAGGGGGCTAAACGGGGAGCTGTTTTTT.